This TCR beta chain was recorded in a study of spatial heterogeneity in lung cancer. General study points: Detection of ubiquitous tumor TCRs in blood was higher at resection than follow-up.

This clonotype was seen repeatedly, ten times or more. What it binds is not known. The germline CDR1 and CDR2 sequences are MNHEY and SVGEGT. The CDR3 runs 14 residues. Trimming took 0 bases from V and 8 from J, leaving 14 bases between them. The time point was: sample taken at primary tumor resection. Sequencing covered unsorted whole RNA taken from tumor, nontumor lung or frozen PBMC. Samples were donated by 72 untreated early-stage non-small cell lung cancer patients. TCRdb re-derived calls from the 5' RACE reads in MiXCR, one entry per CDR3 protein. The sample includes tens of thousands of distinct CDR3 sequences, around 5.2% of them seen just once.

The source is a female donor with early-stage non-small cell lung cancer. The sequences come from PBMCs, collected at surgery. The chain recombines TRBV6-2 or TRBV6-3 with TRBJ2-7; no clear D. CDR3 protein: CASSYSASEGKQYF. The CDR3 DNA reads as TGTGCCAGCAGTTACTCGGCCAGCGAAGGGAAGCAGTACTTC.